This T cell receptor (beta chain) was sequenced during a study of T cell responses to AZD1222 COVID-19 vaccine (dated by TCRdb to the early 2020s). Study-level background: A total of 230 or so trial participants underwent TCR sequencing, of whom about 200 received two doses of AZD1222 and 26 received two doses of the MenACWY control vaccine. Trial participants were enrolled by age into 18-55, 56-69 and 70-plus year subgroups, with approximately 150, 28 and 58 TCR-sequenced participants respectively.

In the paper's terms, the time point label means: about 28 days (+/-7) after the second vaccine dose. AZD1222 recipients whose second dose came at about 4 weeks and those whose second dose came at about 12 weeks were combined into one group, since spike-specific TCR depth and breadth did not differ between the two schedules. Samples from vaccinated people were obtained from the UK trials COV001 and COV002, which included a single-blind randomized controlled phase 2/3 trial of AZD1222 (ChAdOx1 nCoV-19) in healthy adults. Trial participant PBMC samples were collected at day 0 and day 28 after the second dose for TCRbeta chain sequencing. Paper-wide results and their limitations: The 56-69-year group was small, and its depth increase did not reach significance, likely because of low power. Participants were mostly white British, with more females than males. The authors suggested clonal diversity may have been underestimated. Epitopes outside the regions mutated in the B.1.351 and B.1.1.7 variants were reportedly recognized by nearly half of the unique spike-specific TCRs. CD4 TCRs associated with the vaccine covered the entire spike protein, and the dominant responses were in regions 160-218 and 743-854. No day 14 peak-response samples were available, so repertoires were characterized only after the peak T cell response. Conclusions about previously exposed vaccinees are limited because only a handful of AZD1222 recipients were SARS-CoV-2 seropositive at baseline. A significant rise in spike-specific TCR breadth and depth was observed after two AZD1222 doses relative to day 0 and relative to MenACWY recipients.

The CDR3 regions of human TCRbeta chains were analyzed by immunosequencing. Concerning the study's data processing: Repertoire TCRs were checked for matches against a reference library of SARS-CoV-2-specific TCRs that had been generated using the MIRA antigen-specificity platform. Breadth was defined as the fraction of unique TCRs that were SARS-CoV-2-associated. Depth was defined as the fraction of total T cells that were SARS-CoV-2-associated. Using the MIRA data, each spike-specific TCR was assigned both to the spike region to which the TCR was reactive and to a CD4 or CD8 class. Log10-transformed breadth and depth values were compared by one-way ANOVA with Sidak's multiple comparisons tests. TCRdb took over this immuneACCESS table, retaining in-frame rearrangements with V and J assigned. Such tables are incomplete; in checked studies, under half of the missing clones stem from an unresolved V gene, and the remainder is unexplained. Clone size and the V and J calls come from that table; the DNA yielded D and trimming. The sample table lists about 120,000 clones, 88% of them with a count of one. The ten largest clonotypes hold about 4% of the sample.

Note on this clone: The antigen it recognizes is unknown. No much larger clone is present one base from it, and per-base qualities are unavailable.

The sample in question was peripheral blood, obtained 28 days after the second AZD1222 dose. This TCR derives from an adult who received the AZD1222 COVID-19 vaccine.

The bases are TGTGCCAGCAGCTTAACGTCAGTAACTGAAGCTTTCTTT. Translated, it gives CASSLTSVTEAFF. This chain is built from TRBV7-9 and TRBJ1-1; no confident D gene assignment can be made. Taken from cysteine to phenylalanine, the CDR3 has 13 residues. CDR3 DNA is the only sequence kept; it has 39 bases, read in frame from the first base. The germline V gene (reference sequence) provides CDR1 SEHNR and CDR2 FQNEAQ. The germline ends are 9 bases apart after V is trimmed by 2 bases and J by 5 bases.